Shown below are 32 T cell receptor beta chains from a single sample sequenced in a study of CD8 T cells in Susac syndrome. The RNA input was roughly 0.45 to 1 ug, and it was reverse transcribed with random hexamers. MiXCR, run by TCRdb on the immunoSEQ multiplex PCR reads, gives a single entry per CDR3 protein. The top ten hold less than 0.9% of the sample, which has 50,000 to 55,000 distinct CDR3 sequences, 95% seen once. Sequencing was carried out using CD8+ T cells from PBMCs. These receptors were taken from a human donor with Susac syndrome.

The chain is built from TRBV10-3 and TRBJ1-5; 8 nucleotides agree with TRBD1. V was clipped by 8 bases and J by 2 bases; unmatched bases: 2. The CDR3 consists of 13 residues. Germline CDR1 and CDR2: ENHRY and SYGVKD. The CDR3 loop is CAIGQGGNQPQHF. The CDR3 DNA reads as TGTGCCATCGGACAGGGTGGCAATCAGCCCCAGCATTTT.

The rearrangement links TRBV20-1 to TRBJ2-2; D is uncertain. In germline, CDR1 is DFQATT, CDR2 SNEGSKA (reference sequence). This CDR3 is built from 12 residues. V was trimmed by 7 bases and J by 5 bases, leaving 11 bases between them. For the CDR3, the DNA is TGCAGTGGGACCGGCGGAACCGGGGAGCTGTTTTTT. As protein: CSGTGGTGELFF.

The rearrangement links TRBV4-1 to TRBJ1-1; no clear D. Between the trimmed V and J ends, which lost 2 bases and 6 bases, there was a span of 13 bases. Germline values: CDR1 MGHRA, CDR2 YSYEKL. This CDR3 is built from 14 residues. The CDR3 reads CASSQPRSSPEAFF. CDR3 DNA: TGCGCCAGCAGCCAACCCCGGTCTAGCCCTGAAGCTTTCTTT.

The chain has TRBV3-1 and TRBJ2-1; D unresolved. Between the trimmed V and J ends, which lost 4 bases and 0 bases, there was a span of 7 bases. The CDR3 spans 14 residues. Germline V gene data show CDR1 as LGHDT and CDR2 as YNNKEL (reference sequence). CDR3 nucleotide sequence: TGTGCCAGCAGCCCCCCCGGCTCCTACAATGAGCAGTTCTTC. It translates to CASSPPGSYNEQFF.

This sequence joins TRBV12-3 or TRBV12-4 and TRBJ2-1; the match to TRBD2 covers 10 bases. The CDR3 is 14 amino acids. Trimming took 7 bases from V and 3 from J; bases not matched to a gene: 3. CDR3 sequence reads: CASKLAGDYNEQFF. CDR3 sequence (DNA): TGTGCCAGCAAGCTAGCGGGGGACTACAATGAGCAGTTCTTC.

The rearrangement links TRBV9 to TRBJ2-7, with a possible D match to TRBD2 (6 bases). This CDR3 comprises 14 residues. CDR1 SGDLS and CDR2 YYNGEE come from the germline V gene. V was cut by 5 bases and J by 6 bases, with 18 bases left in between. The CDR3: CASSSSGTSLEQYF. The CDR3 DNA is TGTGCCAGCAGTTCCTCCGGGACTTCGCTCGAGCAGTACTTC.

The V gene is TRBV20-1, the J gene TRBJ2-2, with D unresolved. The germline V and J ends were trimmed by 0 bases and 4 bases, with 12 bases remaining between them. From germline, CDR1 is DFQATT and CDR2 SNEGSKA (reference sequence). The CDR3 length is 15 residues. CDR3 region: CSARDLGVITGELFF. CDR3 coding DNA: TGCAGTGCTAGAGATCTAGGAGTAATCACCGGGGAGCTGTTTTTT.

V and J are TRBV5-4 and TRBJ2-5; weak D call: TRBD1 (5 bases). CDR1 is SGHNT, CDR2 YYREEE, per germline (reference sequence). The CDR3 consists of 15 residues. The V gene lost 4 bases and the J gene lost 2 bases, with 15 bases spanning the gap. CDR3 DNA: TGTGCCAGCAGCATTCCAGGACAATTGCAAGAGACCCAGTACTTC. Translation: CASSIPGQLQETQYF. Variable domain in full (rest from reference TRBV5-4 and TRBJ2-5): ETGVTQSPTHLIKTRGQQVTLRCSSQSGHNTVSWYQQALGQGPQFIFQYYREEENGRGNFPPRFSGLQFPNYSSELNVNALELDDSALYLCASSIPGQLQETQYFGPGTRLLVL.

This chain joins TRBV2 and TRBJ1-2, with 10 bases that match TRBD1. The CDR3 runs 15 residues. V trimming: 0 bases; J trimming: 7 bases; junction bases outside the gene matches: 5. Germline V lookup: CDR1 SNHLY, CDR2 FYNNEI. CDR3 DNA sequence: TGTGCCAGCAGTGAAGCCGGGACAGGGGTTGGTGGCTACACCTTC. Its protein is CASSEAGTGVGGYTF.

The chain is built from TRBV3-1 and TRBJ2-7; a weak D match, TRBD1 (6 bases). The germline CDR1 and CDR2 sequences are LGHDT and YNNKEL (reference sequence). This CDR3 contains 11 residues. V lost 8 bases, J lost 1 base, and 6 bases lay in between. CDR3 in amino acids: CASQGSYEQYF. As DNA, the CDR3 is TGTGCCAGCCAGGGGTCCTACGAGCAGTACTTC.

The rearrangement links TRBV19 to TRBJ2-5; 8 bases fit TRBD1. The J segment lost 2 bases and the V segment lost 6 bases, leaving 8 bases of the junction unmatched. This CDR3 region has 15 residues. Germline V gene data show CDR1 as LNHDA and CDR2 as SQIVND (reference sequence). CDR3 residues: CASSRMDRAQETQYF. The CDR3 coding sequence is TGTGCCAGTAGCCGCATGGACAGGGCTCAAGAGACCCAGTACTTC.

The chain is built from TRBV24-1 and TRBJ2-7; the match to TRBD1 covers 9 bases. Germline lookup yields CDR1 KGHDR and CDR2 SFDVKD. This CDR3 has 13 amino acids. V gave up 10 bases and J gave up 3 bases; unmatched junction bases: 6. The CDR3 DNA reads as TGTGCCACGGGGGACAGGGCGCTCTACGAGCAGTACTTC. As protein: CATGDRALYEQYF.

The chain has TRBV15 and TRBJ2-1; 7 bases fit TRBD2. The CDR3 has 14 residues. V lost 5 bases, J lost 5 bases, and 6 bases stayed unmatched. The germline CDR1 and CDR2 sequences are LNHNV and YYDKDF (reference sequence). The CDR3, as DNA: TGTGCCACCAGCTCGCGGGGGTCGGACAATGAGCAGTTCTTC. Encoded protein: CATSSRGSDNEQFF.

V usage is TRBV30 and J usage is TRBJ1-1; TRBD1 aligns across 9 bases. Per germline, CDR1 GTSNPN and CDR2 SVGIG (reference sequence). V shed 0 bases, J shed 6 bases, and the junction held 8 bases outside the gene matches. The CDR3 is 15 amino acids. CDR3 coding DNA: TGTGCCTGGAGTGTACAGGGGGCAGGGGGACCTGAAGCTTTCTTT. This sequence encodes CAWSVQGAGGPEAFF.

The rearrangement uses TRBV15 and TRBJ1-6, with D tentatively TRBD1 (5 bases). The germline V and J ends were trimmed by 3 bases and 5 bases, with 20 bases remaining between them. The CDR3 runs 18 residues. Germline CDR1 is LNHNV and CDR2 is YYDKDF (reference sequence). The DNA of the CDR3 is TGTGCCACCAGCAGGGCGCCGGGACGCTCGTTGAATAATTCACCCCTCCACTTT. Residues: CATSRAPGRSLNNSPLHF.

The chain couples TRBV30 to TRBJ2-1; D not certain. The CDR3 length is 12 residues. Trimming shortened V by 1 base and J by 8 bases, and 9 bases separated the two germline ends. Germline V gives CDR1 GTSNPN, CDR2 SVGIG (reference sequence). The DNA for the CDR3 is TGTGCCTGGAGTGCACTACGCGATGAGCAGTTCTTC. This codes for CAWSALRDEQFF.

V usage is TRBV7-6 and J usage is TRBJ2-2; 7 bases align to TRBD2. The junction had 5 bases not matched to a gene; V was cut back by 4 bases and J by 0 bases. The CDR3 runs 16 residues. CDR1 and CDR2 from the germline V gene are SGHVS and FNYEAQ. The chain's CDR3 is CASSSYREANTGELFF. In DNA, the CDR3 is TGTGCCAGCAGCTCTTACCGGGAGGCGAACACCGGGGAGCTGTTTTTT.

The chain combines TRBV5-4 with TRBJ2-3, with a possible D match to TRBD2 (5 bases). The germline V gene has CDR1 SGHNT and CDR2 YYREEE (reference sequence). V gave up 4 bases and J gave up 5 bases, with 11 bases separating them. There are 13 residues in the CDR3. This CDR3 is CASSLETIDTQYF. The CDR3 DNA follows: TGTGCCAGCAGCCTGGAGACTATAGATACGCAGTATTTT.

This rearrangement joins TRBV5-6 to TRBJ2-1; 15 bases align to TRBD2. CDR1 and CDR2 from the germline V gene are SGHDT and YYEEEE. CDR3 size: 15 residues. Trimming took 3 bases from V and 9 from J; bases not matched to a gene: 4. CDR3 in DNA: TGTGCCAGCAGCTACGGGACTAGCGGGGGGAGTGAGCAGTTCTTC. Translation gives CASSYGTSGGSEQFF.

The rearrangement joins TRBV20-1 to TRBJ1-2; possible D gene TRBD1, 5 bases. Trimming removed 1 base from V and 5 bases from J, with 29 bases in between. The CDR3 loop spans 19 amino acids. Germline values: CDR1 DFQATT, CDR2 SNEGSKA (reference sequence). DNA of the CDR3: TGCAGTGCTAGAGGGGTCAGGGTGGAGCCCACGCGCAACCCATATGGCTACACCTTC. It codes for CSARGVRVEPTRNPYGYTF.

The V gene is TRBV19, the J gene TRBJ2-7, with TRBD1 matching over 7 bases. The germline CDR1 and CDR2 sequences are LNHDA and SQIVND (reference sequence). The CDR3 sequence is 15 residues long. Unmatched junction bases numbered 11, after V lost 6 bases and J lost 3 bases. This CDR3 is CASSRDSRGNYEQYF. CDR3 sequence (DNA): TGTGCCAGTAGCAGGGACAGCCGAGGGAACTACGAGCAGTACTTC.

This rearrangement joins TRBV27 to TRBJ2-2, with 10 positions matching TRBD1. The V segment lost 3 bases and the J segment 5 bases; nucleotides outside the gene matches: 6. This CDR3 comprises 16 residues. Germline V CDR1 and CDR2: MNHEY, SMNVEV (reference sequence). CDR3 in DNA: TGTGCCAGCAGTTTGACAGGGGGCGTTTCAACCGGGGAGCTGTTTTTT. Translating gives CASSLTGGVSTGELFF.

The chain couples TRBV12-3 or TRBV12-4 to TRBJ2-1; tentatively, D is TRBD2 (5 bases). Between the trimmed V and J ends, which lost 3 bases and 7 bases, there was a span of 13 bases. This CDR3 spans 14 amino acids. The CDR3 nucleotides are TGTGCCAGCAGTTTTATAAGCGGCGAGAATGAGCAGTTCTTC. Amino acids: CASSFISGENEQFF.

Only a few counts were recorded for this clonotype. The rearrangement uses TRBV5-4 and TRBJ2-7, with D possibly being TRBD1 (7 bases). The germline V gene encodes CDR1 SGHNT and CDR2 YYREEE (reference sequence). The CDR3 is 14 residues long. Trimming removed 4 bases from V and 3 bases from J, with 14 bases in between. This CDR3 reads CASSRQGLHYEQYF. Written as DNA, the CDR3 is TGTGCCAGCAGCCGACAGGGACTCCACTACGAGCAGTACTTC.

The chain links TRBV3-1 to TRBJ1-1; unclear D gene. Germline lookup yields CDR1 LGHDT and CDR2 YNNKEL (reference sequence). The CDR3 spans 13 residues. Trimming cost V 6 bases and J 0 bases, with 8 bases left between them. The CDR3 DNA sequence: TGTGCCAGCAGACAGACCATGAACACTGAAGCTTTCTTT. Amino acid sequence: CASRQTMNTEAFF.

V is TRBV4-3 and J is TRBJ2-1, with D perhaps assigned TRBD1 or TRBD2 (5 bases each). The CDR3 spans 15 residues. V was shortened by 3 bases and J by 3 bases, with 12 bases between the two germline ends. CDR1 is LGHNA and CDR2 is YSLEER in the germline V gene. The DNA for the CDR3 is TGCGCCAGCAGCCAGGGGGTGGGAGACTACAATGAGCAGTTCTTC. It yields the protein CASSQGVGDYNEQFF.

This chain links TRBV9 with TRBJ1-1; D might be TRBD1 (5 bases). Per the germline V gene, CDR1 is SGDLS and CDR2 is YYNGEE. The CDR3 runs to 11 residues. Trimming removed 3 bases from V and 10 bases from J, with 10 bases in between. CDR3 protein: CASSAAGRAFF. The CDR3 bases are TGTGCCAGCAGCGCTGCAGGGCGAGCTTTCTTT.

The rearrangement links TRBV15 to TRBJ1-5, with 7 bases fitting TRBD1. This CDR3 contains 14 residues. V shed 1 base, J shed 7 bases, and the junction held 4 bases outside the gene matches. The germline V gene encodes CDR1 LNHNV and CDR2 YYDKDF (reference sequence). CDR3 DNA sequence: TGTGCCACCAGCAGAGGACAGGGCCACCAGCCCCAGCATTTT. Amino acid sequence: CATSRGQGHQPQHF.

This sequence joins TRBV20-1 and TRBJ1-1; the D is unclear. Trimming took 0 bases from V and 2 from J, leaving 13 bases between them. The CDR3 is 15 residues long. Per germline, CDR1 DFQATT and CDR2 SNEGSKA (reference sequence). DNA of the CDR3: TGCAGTGCTAGAGATTTTGTAGCGACCAACACTGAAGCTTTCTTT. It is translated as CSARDFVATNTEAFF.

This clonotype has only one observation. The gene calls are TRBV29-1 and TRBJ2-7; the D gene is possibly TRBD2 (6 bases). The CDR3 is 13 residues long. V was clipped by 4 bases and J by 0 bases, with 10 bases between them. CDR1 is SQVTM, CDR2 ANQGSEA, per germline. This chain's CDR3 is CSVVGGNSYEQYF. CDR3 DNA sequence: TGCAGCGTTGTGGGCGGGAACTCCTACGAGCAGTACTTC.

The chain links TRBV9 to TRBJ2-2, with 11 positions matching TRBD2. CDR1 and CDR2 from the germline V gene are SGDLS and YYNGEE. The CDR3 is made up of 22 amino acids. With V trimmed by 2 bases and J by 3 bases, 21 bases remained unmatched. The CDR3 nucleotides are TGTGCCAGCAGCGTTGGGAGGGGGGTCCCACGGCTAGCGGGGGGCCACACCGGGGAGCTGTTTTTT. Translating it yields CASSVGRGVPRLAGGHTGELFF.

V is TRBV9 and J is TRBJ1-6; D might be TRBD1 (6 bases). CDR3 length: 18 residues. V dropped 3 bases and J dropped 8 bases, with 24 bases sitting between them. The germline CDR1 and CDR2 sequences are SGDLS and YYNGEE. The CDR3 DNA sequence: TGTGCCAGCAGCGGAGGCCCTAGGTCGGGGGCGGAGGATTCACCCCTCCACTTT. Translated: CASSGGPRSGAEDSPLHF. The full variable domain, completed using reference TRBV9 and TRBJ1-6, is DSGVTQTPKHLITATGQRVTLRCSPRSGDLSVYWYQQSLDQGLQFLIQYYNGEERAKGNILERFSAQQFPDLHSELNLSSLELGDSALYFCASSGGPRSGAEDSPLHFGNGTRLTVT.